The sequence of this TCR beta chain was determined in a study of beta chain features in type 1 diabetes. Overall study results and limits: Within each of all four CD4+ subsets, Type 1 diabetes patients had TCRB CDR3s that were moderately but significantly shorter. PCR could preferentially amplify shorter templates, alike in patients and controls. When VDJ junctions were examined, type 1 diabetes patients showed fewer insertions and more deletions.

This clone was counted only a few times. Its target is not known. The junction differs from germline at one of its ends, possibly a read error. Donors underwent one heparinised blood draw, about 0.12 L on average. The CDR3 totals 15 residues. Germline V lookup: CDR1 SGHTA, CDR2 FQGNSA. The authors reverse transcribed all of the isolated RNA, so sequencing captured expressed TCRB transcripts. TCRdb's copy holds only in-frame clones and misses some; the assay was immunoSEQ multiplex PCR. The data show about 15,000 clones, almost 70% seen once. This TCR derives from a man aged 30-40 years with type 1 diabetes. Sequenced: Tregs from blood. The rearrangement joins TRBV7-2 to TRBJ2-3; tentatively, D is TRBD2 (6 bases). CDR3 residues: CASSVAARGTDTQYF. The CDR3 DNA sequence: TGTGCCAGCAGCGTAGCGGCACGTGGCACAGATACGCAGTATTTT.